This T cell receptor (beta chain) comes out of a study of shared clonotypes between healthy human individuals. Findings and limits, study-wide: Across subsets, estimated richness was generally greater for naive than for memory populations. Represented genetic and exposure-history diversity was restricted by having few donors.

About this clone itself: What it binds is unknown.

Donors were Caucasian adults residing in Nashville, Tennessee, USA. The material for each subset, its genomic DNA, was split evenly across several immunoSEQ plates. The data were produced by immunoSEQ multiplex PCR, yet TCRdb's version contains in-frame clones alone and is incomplete. This sample carries about 2.3 million clones, approximately 93% of them seen once, and the ten largest clones take 0.35% to 0.5%. Trimming stripped 1 base from V and 2 bases from J, with 6 bases between. The CDR3 totals 14 residues. Germline loops: CDR1 MNHNY, CDR2 SVGAGI (reference sequence). The receptor's source is a man younger than 35 in good health. Some clones in this sample may be carry-over from other donors' samples. The sequenced sample consisted of naive CD4+ T cells from PBMCs. Subset of the sample: CD45RA+ positively selected. The genes are TRBV6-6 and TRBJ1-3; no firm D call. This chain's CDR3 is CASSYFGAGNTIYF. The CDR3 region has the DNA TGTGCCAGCAGTTACTTCGGGGCTGGAAACACCATATATTTT.